One and the same sample provided the 15 T cell receptor beta chains below, sequenced in a study of siplizumab effects on memory and regulatory T cells. Clones were read by immunoSEQ multiplex PCR, and TCRdb kept only the in-frame ones, dropping some. This sample has approximately 82,000 clones, with about nine tenths found just once. Material: Tregs sorted from blood. The origin of the receptors is a human donor in good health.

The chain recombines TRBV2 with TRBJ1-1; possible D gene TRBD1, 5 bases. The CDR3 runs 14 residues. CDR1 is SNHLY and CDR2 is FYNNEI in the germline V gene. V lost 4 bases and J 1 base, leaving 10 bases between the germline ends. The CDR3 DNA follows: TGTGCCAGCAGTGGACGGGGCTGGAACACTGAAGCTTTCTTT. It encodes CASSGRGWNTEAFF.

The chain employs TRBV6-5 and TRBJ2-6; maybe TRBD1 (6 bases). Germline-derived CDR1 and CDR2 are MNHEY and SVGAGI. With 6 bases removed from V and 0 bases from J, the gap between germline ends came to 9 bases. The CDR3 loop spans 15 amino acids. CDR3 sequence: CASRQQGSGANVLTF. CDR3 DNA sequence: TGTGCCAGCAGACAACAGGGCTCTGGGGCCAACGTCCTGACTTTC.

This chain joins TRBV7-2 and TRBJ2-5, with a possible D match to TRBD1 (6 bases). Germline V gene data show CDR1 as SGHTA and CDR2 as FQGNSA. The ends were cut back, 4 bases at V and 3 bases at J, with 12 bases in the middle. The CDR3 has 14 amino acids. As DNA, the CDR3 is TGTGCCAGCAGCTCACAGGGCCGGGAAGAGACCCAGTACTTC. This sequence encodes CASSSQGREETQYF. Drawing the rest from reference TRBV7-2 and TRBJ2-5, the complete variable domain is GAGVSQSPSNKVTEKGKDVELRCDPISGHTALYWYRQSLGQGLEFLIYFQGNSAPDKSGLPSDRFSAERTGGSVSTLTIQRTQQEDSAVYLCASSSQGREETQYFGPGTRLLVL.

The DNA of the CDR3 is TGTGCCAGTAGTATAATGGCGGATCGGACTGAAGCTTTCTTT. Its protein is CASSIMADRTEAFF. The chain has TRBV19 and TRBJ1-1; D remains ambiguous. The V and J ends lost 2 bases and 5 bases respectively, with 12 bases between them. Germline CDR1 and CDR2: LNHDA and SQIVND (reference sequence). The CDR3 spans 14 residues.

The rearrangement joins TRBV29-1 to TRBJ1-2; D perhaps matches TRBD1 (5 bases). Looked up from germline, CDR1 is SQVTM and CDR2 is ANQGSEA. The CDR3 extends over 12 amino acids. Trimming took 6 bases from V and 5 from J, leaving 13 bases between them. The DNA of the CDR3 is TGCAGCGTCCACCGGGACTTTTATGGCTACACCTTC. The encoded protein is CSVHRDFYGYTF.

This clone was detected once. The V and J genes are TRBV28 and TRBJ1-5; TRBD1 might be the D (5 bases). The CDR3 length is 11 residues. V lost 6 bases and J 7 bases, leaving 7 bases between the germline ends. Germline CDR1 reads MDHEN; CDR2 reads SYDVKM. The CDR3 region is CASSSGQPQHF. The CDR3 DNA reads as TGTGCCAGCAGCTCAGGGCAGCCCCAGCATTTT.

The chain has TRBV9 and TRBJ1-2; TRBD1 agrees at 11 bases. In germline, CDR1 is SGDLS, CDR2 YYNGEE. The CDR3 length is 14 residues. J gave up 7 bases and V 2 bases, and 4 bases lay outside the gene matches. The CDR3 DNA reads TGTGCCAGCAGCGTCGGACAGGGGGCGGTTGGCTACACCTTC. Its translation: CASSVGQGAVGYTF.

This chain joins TRBV5-1 and TRBJ1-5, with D perhaps matching TRBD1 (5 bases). CDR3 size: 15 residues. Trimming removed 0 bases from V and 3 bases from J, with 10 bases in between. Germline-derived CDR1 and CDR2 are SGHRS and YFSETQ. CDR3 coding DNA: TGCGCCAGCAGCTTGGGGCAGGGCGACAATCAGCCCCAGCATTTT. It yields the protein CASSLGQGDNQPQHF. Full variable domain (missing parts from reference TRBV5-1 and TRBJ1-5): KAGVTQTPRYLIKTRGQQVTLSCSPISGHRSVSWYQQTPGQGLQFLFEYFSETQRNKGNFPGRFSGRQFSNSRSEMNVSTLELGDSALYLCASSLGQGDNQPQHFGDGTRLSIL.

Ten or more counts support this clone. The V and J genes are TRBV7-8 and TRBJ2-7; D gene uncertain. The CDR3 loop spans 11 amino acids. Germline-derived CDR1 and CDR2 are SGHVS and FQNEAQ. V was clipped by 1 base and J by 3 bases, with 1 base between them. Here the CDR3 DNA reads TGTGCCAGCAGCTTAGACTACGAGCAGTACTTC. The encoded protein is CASSLDYEQYF. Combining the CDR3 with reference TRBV7-8 and TRBJ2-7 gives the whole variable domain GAGVSQSPRYKVAKRGQDVALRCDPISGHVSLFWYQQALGQGPEFLTYFQNEAQLDKSGLPSDRFFAERPEGSVSTLKIQRTQQEDSAVYLCASSLDYEQYFGPGTRLTVT.

The V call is TRBV7-9, the J call TRBJ1-5; weak D call: TRBD1 (5 bases). The CDR3 sequence is 13 residues long. V lost 3 bases, J lost 8 bases, and 11 bases lay in between. The germline V gene has CDR1 SEHNR and CDR2 FQNEAQ (reference sequence). CDR3: CASSFPGGEPQHF. The CDR3 DNA reads TGTGCCAGCAGCTTCCCCGGGGGAGAGCCCCAGCATTTT. Complete variable domain (other parts from reference TRBV7-9 and TRBJ1-5): DTGVSQNPRHKITKRGQNVTFRCDPISEHNRLYWYRQTLGQGPEFLTYFQNEAQLEKSRLLSDRFSAERPKGSFSTLEIQRTEQGDSAMYLCASSFPGGEPQHFGDGTRLSIL.

DNA of the CDR3: TGTGCCAGAAGCTTGGGGGGCCACGAGCAGTACTTC. Protein sequence: CARSLGGHEQYF. The V gene is TRBV5-3, the J gene TRBJ2-7, with D possibly being TRBD1 (5 bases). TRBV5-3 is annotated as an ORF whose role is uncertain. The CDR3 covers 12 residues. V lost 0 bases, J lost 5 bases, and 6 bases lay in between.

The chain employs TRBV6-5 and TRBJ1-1; no firm D call. The CDR3 consists of 13 residues. The V gene's germline CDR1 is MNHEY and CDR2 SVGAGI. Trimming removed 5 bases at V and 2 bases at J, with 9 bases between. CDR3 nucleotide sequence: TGTGCCAGCAGTGTAGAGGTAAACACTGAAGCTTTCTTT. Its translation: CASSVEVNTEAFF.

The chain employs TRBV4-3 and TRBJ2-1; D uncertain. V was pared by 0 bases and J by 6 bases, with 18 bases between. The CDR3 runs to 17 residues. In germline, CDR1 is LGHNA, CDR2 YSLEER. The CDR3 nucleotides read TGCGCCAGCAGCCAAGATATTTGGCTAGGTGAAGGCAATGAGCAGTTCTTC. It specifies CASSQDIWLGEGNEQFF.

The genes are TRBV7-2 and TRBJ1-1; weak D call: TRBD1 (5 bases). V gave up 5 bases and J gave up 9 bases, with 16 bases separating them. CDR3 length equals 13 residues. Per germline, CDR1 SGHTA and CDR2 FQGNSA. CDR3 bases: TGTGCCAGCAGCCCCCAGAGGGGAGGCAAAGCTTTCTTT. This gives the protein CASSPQRGGKAFF.

Only one count was recorded for this clone. The rearrangement links TRBV7-2 to TRBJ2-5, with 9 bases lining up with TRBD2. The germline V gene encodes CDR1 SGHTA and CDR2 FQGNSA. This CDR3 has 15 amino acids. V lost 3 bases to trimming and J lost 5 bases; unmatched junction nucleotides: 7. Here the CDR3 reads CASSFSGGNGETQYF. In nucleotides, the CDR3 is TGTGCCAGCAGCTTCAGCGGGGGGAATGGGGAGACCCAGTACTTC.